This T cell receptor (beta chain) was captured in a study of T cells in Graves' hyperthyroidism and ophthalmopathy. The overall study: Peripheral blood was drawn at first diagnosis, prior to all treatment. Study-level results: The model identified upcoming ophthalmopathy a median approximately six months ahead of onset.

Isolation of PBMCs was performed on 8 to 10 ml fresh peripheral blood. After removal of 5 bases from V and 2 bases from J, the junction contained 6 bases not matched to a gene. This CDR3 has 14 residues. The germline V gene has CDR1 MNHNS and CDR2 SASEGT. RNA transcripts provided the source from which TCR beta CDR3 regions were amplified. The HTBI primer set served for first-round RT-PCR of the TCR CDR3. TCRdb re-called the multiplex PCR reads with MiXCR, one entry per CDR3 protein. The sample shows approximately 300,000 distinct CDR3 sequences, 17% of them seen only once. This clonotype was detected ten times or more. Its antigen is not identified.

Material: blood. This clonotype was sampled from a woman aged 55-75 years with Graves' ophthalmopathy. The rearrangement joins TRBV6-1 to TRBJ2-7; TRBD2 matches at 7 bases. The CDR3: CASSTTGGPYEQYF. CDR3 nucleotides: TGTGCCAGCAGTACAACGGGAGGACCCTACGAGCAGTACTTC.